The T cell receptor beta chain under discussion was sequenced for a study of beta chain features in type 1 diabetes. Points on this clone: Its specificity is not known.

Investigators reverse transcribed all isolated RNA, so they sequenced expressed TCRB transcripts. Sequencing used immunoSEQ multiplex PCR; TCRdb keeps in-frame clones, though not all of them. The sample lists 130,000 to 150,000 clones, approximately 13% occurring once. Germline V lookup: CDR1 SGHTA, CDR2 FQGNSA. The CDR3 covers 14 residues. V lost 5 bases to trimming and J lost 0 bases, with 10 bases between them. Study-wide points: For Type 1 diabetes patients, all four CD4+ subsets carried TCRB CDR3s that were moderately but significantly shorter. Comparison showed that naive, central memory and Treg TCRB repertoires appeared more similar among patients than among healthy donors.

Input material: central memory CD4+ T cells from blood. The V gene is TRBV7-2, the J gene TRBJ1-1; tentatively, D is TRBD1 (5 bases). This clonotype was obtained from a young man with type 1 diabetes. The CDR3, as DNA: TGTGCCAGCAGCGCGGGGACGGTGAACACTGAAGCTTTCTTT. Its translation: CASSAGTVNTEAFF.